Listed below are T cell receptor beta chains from one sample, sequenced in a study of T cells after yellow fever vaccination. One entry per CDR3 protein, called by TCRdb with MiXCR from the 5' RACE reads. The sample gives approximately 31,000 distinct CDR3 sequences, about 10% of which show up once; around 12% is in the top ten. The sample consisted of PBMCs, either bulk or a sorted T-cell subset (CD4+, CD8+, memory, or dextramer-sorted; not recorded which), taken more than 14 days after the first yellow fever vaccination. The receptor set was obtained from a young man who received the YFV17D yellow fever vaccine. Each CDR3 is given with its conserved first and last residue. The order of the fields is V gene, J gene, CDR3 protein.

TRBV27	TRBJ1-1	CASRPGTGAGGTEAFF
TRBV7-2	TRBJ1-1	CASSLSRWNTEAFF
TRBV6-2/TRBV6-3	TRBJ1-5	CARAYSNQPQHF
TRBV29-1	TRBJ1-1	CSAKTGYTEAFF
TRBV5-1	TRBJ1-1	CASSEWGQNTEAFF
TRBV5-1	TRBJ1-5	CASSFGGQDQPQHF
TRBV14	TRBJ1-3	CASSFTNRGIGNTIYF
TRBV6-2/TRBV6-3	TRBJ1-2	CASRTGHVTRWNYGYTF
TRBV11-2	TRBJ1-3	CASSFHRLSENTIYF
TRBV6-2/TRBV6-3	TRBJ1-2	CASSDPQRNYGYTF
TRBV5-1	TRBJ2-3	CASSLPGASSTDTQYF
TRBV5-6	TRBJ2-1	CASSLRGGTYNEQFF
TRBV18	TRBJ2-5	CASSPIVASGGETQYF
TRBV7-2	TRBJ1-5	CASSLAAGGNNQPQHF
TRBV3-1	TRBJ2-7	CASSQWGRTYEQYF
TRBV29-1	TRBJ2-3	CSVDRSDTQYF
TRBV12-3/TRBV12-4	TRBJ2-3	CASSSRESTDTQYF
TRBV6-1	TRBJ2-3	CASRRDPGVDTQYF
TRBV20-1	TRBJ2-5	CSAPSGGGRQETQYF
TRBV7-9	TRBJ1-2	CASSPRDRGPYGYTF
TRBV12-3/TRBV12-4	TRBJ2-2	CASSLTGAGELFF
TRBV10-3	TRBJ1-6	CAIRPRGNSPLHF
TRBV3-1	TRBJ2-3	CASSRSGTDTQYF
TRBV29-1	TRBJ2-5	CSEASGFQETQYF
TRBV7-2	TRBJ2-1	CASRARGSSYNEQFF
TRBV11-2	TRBJ2-5	CASSSQLETQYF
TRBV27	TRBJ2-3	CASWVAGGPIDTQYF
TRBV20-1	TRBJ1-5	CSVGQGVNQPQHF
TRBV7-8	TRBJ2-5	CASSPERLGTQYF
TRBV7-2	TRBJ2-7	CASSLPRPYEQYF
TRBV9	TRBJ1-2	CASSEGTGGYYGYTF
TRBV7-6	TRBJ2-3	CASSSTARNTDTQYF
TRBV5-1	TRBJ2-3	CASSWEGADTQYF
TRBV4-2	TRBJ1-2	CASSRPQGLYGYTF
TRBV6-5	TRBJ1-1	CASSYSFWGSNTEAFF
TRBV27	TRBJ1-2	CASSPGTGVPPFYGYTF
TRBV5-1	TRBJ1-6	CASSLSDTGGLLGSPLHF
TRBV7-2	TRBJ2-3	CASSLAASGVPSTDTQYF
TRBV5-1	TRBJ2-3	CASSLVQGLSDTQYF
TRBV29-1	TRBJ2-1	CSVDTVQQFF
TRBV19	TRBJ2-7	CASSTRIGQNYEQYF
TRBV5-1	TRBJ1-1	CASSLVNTEAFF
TRBV3-1	TRBJ2-6	CASSPSRVNSGANVLTF
TRBV11-2	TRBJ2-1	CASSMTSIRNEQFF
TRBV5-1	TRBJ2-1	CASSLLAGGTYNEQFF
TRBV5-1	TRBJ2-2	CASSPIPPGSYTGELFF
TRBV6-5	TRBJ1-6	CASRYLTGNSPLHF
TRBV5-4	TRBJ2-1	CASSFTEYNEQFF
TRBV20-1	TRBJ2-3	CSPSSGGAADTQYF
TRBV20-1	TRBJ2-3	CSAKPGGGTDTQYF
TRBV7-7	TRBJ1-1	CASSLSLGTEAFF
TRBV10-2	TRBJ2-7	CASTNLGTGAFYEQYF
TRBV18	TRBJ2-2	CASSPPVGGRTGELFF
TRBV11-2	TRBJ2-1	CASSRDQHNEQFF
TRBV5-5	TRBJ2-2	CASSLQGIGGELFF
TRBV27	TRBJ1-5	CASSTQGFNQPQHF
TRBV4-2	TRBJ2-1	CASSQDSGGPNEQFF